The rows below give T cell receptor beta chains drawn from one sample of a study of T cell clonotyping in hematopoietic cell transplantation. Assay: immunoSEQ multiplex PCR; the TCRdb copy retains only in-frame clones and omits some. The sample yields roughly 80,000 clones, 90% to 96% seen once. The sequenced sample was peripheral blood mononuclear cells, obtained before stem cell transplant. These receptors all stem from a woman aged 45-60 years with acute myeloid leukemia. Some clones in this sample may be carry-over from other donors' samples. Each CDR3 is given with its conserved first and last residue. A D gene is named only where the DNA matches it firmly. Size values are once, few and many counts, or a class for expanded clones, and some rows have none.

V gene,D gene,J gene,clone size,CDR3 protein,CDR3 DNA
TRBV28,TRBD1,TRBJ2-1,.,CASRPYSGTGENEQFF,TGTGCCAGCAGACCCTACTCCGGGACAGGGGAGAATGAGCAGTTCTTC
TRBV6-5,TRBD1,TRBJ1-1,.,CASSKPRDSYTEAFF,TGTGCCAGCAGTAAGCCCCGGGACAGCTACACTGAAGCTTTCTTT
TRBV6-5,.,TRBJ1-6,.,CASRSGTGNSPLHF,TGTGCCAGCAGATCCGGGACGGGGAATTCACCCCTCCACTTT
TRBV2,.,TRBJ2-7,.,CASRGGEYEQYF,TGTGCCAGCAGAGGGGGGGAGTACGAGCAGTACTTC
TRBV7-9,.,TRBJ1-1,.,CASSLGRGFPEAFF,TGTGCCAGCAGCTTAGGCCGGGGATTCCCTGAAGCTTTCTTT
TRBV4-1,TRBD1,TRBJ1-1,.,CASSHDDRGDTEAFF,TGCGCCAGCAGCCATGATGACAGGGGAGACACTGAAGCTTTCTTT
TRBV19,.,TRBJ1-3,.,CASSIVRGNSGNTIYF,TGTGCCAGTAGTATTGTTAGGGGAAACTCTGGAAACACCATATATTTT
TRBV4-1,.,TRBJ1-4,.,CASSQVRAGGDEKLFF,TGCGCCAGCAGCCAAGTTCGGGCAGGTGGGGATGAAAAACTGTTTTTT
TRBV13,.,TRBJ2-7,.,CASSPYRGSYEQYF,TGTGCCAGCAGCCCCTATCGGGGGAGCTACGAGCAGTACTTC
TRBV13,.,TRBJ2-2,once,CASSHFTGELFF,TGTGCCAGCAGCCACTTCACCGGGGAGCTGTTTTTT
TRBV15,.,TRBJ2-5,.,CATSREQWTETQYF,TGTGCCACCAGCAGAGAACAGTGGACAGAGACCCAGTACTTC
TRBV11-2,.,TRBJ2-5,.,CASSPGTFKYF,TGTGCCAGCAGTCCGGGGACTTTCAAGTACTTC
TRBV19,TRBD2,TRBJ2-3,.,CASSIEGKRGTTDTQYF,TGTGCCAGTAGTATAGAGGGGAAGCGGGGGACCACAGATACGCAGTATTTT
TRBV5-1,TRBD1,TRBJ1-4,once,CASSPTGSNEKLFF,TGCGCCAGCAGTCCGACAGGGTCTAATGAAAAACTGTTTTTT
TRBV6-6,.,TRBJ2-2,.,CASRFGHSVSGELFF,TGTGCCAGCAGATTCGGACATTCGGTCTCCGGGGAGCTGTTTTTT
TRBV27,TRBD2,TRBJ2-7,.,CASSLSSGGEYEQYF,TGTGCCAGCAGTTTAAGTAGCGGGGGTGAGTACGAGCAGTACTTC
TRBV5-1,.,TRBJ2-5,.,CASSFWGGRLETQYF,TGCGCCAGCAGCTTCTGGGGGGGCCGCTTAGAGACCCAGTACTTC
TRBV6-5,.,TRBJ1-4,.,CASSYAGTKNEKLFF,TGTGCCAGCAGTTACGCGGGGACAAAGAATGAAAAACTGTTTTTT
TRBV28,.,TRBJ1-1,.,CASYPGARTEAFF,TGTGCCAGCTACCCGGGGGCGAGGACTGAAGCTTTCTTT
TRBV5-1,.,TRBJ2-7,once,CASASLPGQTYEQYF,TGCGCCAGCGCATCCCTTCCTGGACAGACCTACGAGCAGTACTTC
TRBV30,.,TRBJ2-6,.,CAWSGRGPRGANVLTF,TGTGCCTGGAGTGGGCGGGGACCTAGGGGGGCCAACGTCCTGACTTTC
TRBV28,.,TRBJ1-1,.,CASKENPAVYRTEAFF,TGTGCCAGCAAAGAGAACCCAGCGGTTTATAGGACTGAAGCTTTCTTT
TRBV30,.,TRBJ1-5,.,CAWRRDSNQPQHF,TGTGCCTGGAGGAGGGATAGCAATCAGCCCCAGCATTTT
TRBV7-2,TRBD2,TRBJ2-7,.,CASSIKSGTSGGYYEQYF,TGTGCCAGCAGCATCAAATCGGGGACTAGCGGGGGGTATTACGAGCAGTACTTC
TRBV6-1,TRBD1,TRBJ2-2,.,CASLPGQKTGELFF,TGTGCCAGCCTCCCGGGACAGAAAACCGGGGAGCTGTTTTTT
TRBV11-2,TRBD2,TRBJ2-3,.,CASSTSGGADTQYF,TGTGCCAGCAGCACTAGCGGGGGGGCAGATACGCAGTATTTT
TRBV6-5,TRBD1,TRBJ1-2,.,CASRPDRGYGYTF,TGTGCCAGCAGACCCGACAGGGGCTATGGCTACACCTTC
TRBV6-4,TRBD1,TRBJ1-2,few,CASSEQTRDRDRRGYTF,TGTGCCAGCAGTGAGCAAACCCGGGACAGGGATCGGAGAGGCTACACCTTC
TRBV2,TRBD1,TRBJ2-7,.,CASSLGQGAQRSSYEQYF,TGTGCCAGCAGTTTAGGACAGGGGGCTCAAAGAAGCTCCTACGAGCAGTACTTC
TRBV19,TRBD1,TRBJ1-5,.,CASSEDRAQPQHF,TGTGCCAGTAGTGAGGACAGGGCCCAGCCCCAGCATTTT
TRBV15,TRBD2,TRBJ2-7,.,CATGRTSGTHEQYF,TGTGCCACCGGCAGGACTAGCGGGACCCACGAGCAGTACTTC
TRBV2,.,TRBJ1-4,.,CASSGMGPPNEKLFF,TGTGCCAGCAGTGGAATGGGGCCACCTAATGAAAAACTGTTTTTT
TRBV10-2,.,TRBJ2-7,.,CASTSSYEQYF,TGCGCCAGCACCAGTAGCTACGAGCAGTACTTC
TRBV11-2,.,TRBJ2-1,.,CASSSRQGDNEQFF,TGTGCCAGCAGCTCACGACAAGGGGACAATGAGCAGTTCTTC
TRBV5-1,.,TRBJ2-2,.,CASSPWASRADTGELFF,TGCGCCAGCAGCCCTTGGGCTTCCAGGGCGGACACCGGGGAGCTGTTTTTT
TRBV7-9,.,TRBJ2-7,.,CASSLGQGSFSYEQYF,TGTGCCAGCAGCTTAGGGCAGGGGTCTTTTTCCTACGAGCAGTACTTC
TRBV5-5,.,TRBJ2-5,.,CASSWTEETQYF,TGTGCCAGCAGCTGGACAGAAGAGACCCAGTACTTC
TRBV28,.,TRBJ2-7,.,CASEGPGGEQYF,TGTGCCAGTGAAGGACCCGGGGGCGAGCAGTACTTC
TRBV9,.,TRBJ1-4,.,CASSPGRRNEKLFF,TGTGCCAGCAGCCCGGGACGGAGAAATGAAAAACTGTTTTTT
TRBV7-9,TRBD2,TRBJ2-1,.,CASTGLAGRGEQFF,TGTGCCAGCACTGGACTAGCGGGAAGGGGGGAGCAGTTCTTC
TRBV7-2,.,TRBJ2-2,.,CASSLARSGELFF,TGTGCCAGCAGCTTAGCTCGGTCCGGGGAGCTGTTTTTT
TRBV4-1,.,TRBJ2-1,.,CASSQDHASSYNEQFF,TGCGCCAGCAGCCAAGATCATGCTAGCTCCTACAATGAGCAGTTCTTC
TRBV5-1,TRBD2,TRBJ2-7,few,CASSSGLAGEQYF,TGCGCCAGCAGCTCGGGACTAGCGGGCGAGCAGTACTTC
TRBV28,.,TRBJ2-7,few,CASTHLGTFGAIESYEQYF,TGTGCCAGCACTCATTTGGGGACATTCGGGGCAATTGAGTCCTACGAGCAGTACTTC
TRBV7-2,.,TRBJ1-2,.,CASSLDYGYTF,TGTGCCAGCAGCTTAGACTATGGCTACACCTTC
TRBV28,TRBD1,TRBJ1-2,.,CASSPNRGSRYGYTF,TGTGCCAGCAGTCCTAACAGGGGATCTAGGTATGGCTACACCTTC
TRBV5-1,TRBD1,TRBJ1-1,.,CASSGTGSKHTEAFF,TGCGCCAGCAGCGGGACAGGGAGTAAGCACACTGAAGCTTTCTTT
TRBV6-5,.,TRBJ1-5,.,CASRQQFNSNQPQHF,TGTGCCAGCAGACAACAGTTTAATAGCAATCAGCCCCAGCATTTT
TRBV5-4,.,TRBJ1-3,.,CASSRDVGLGNTIYF,TGTGCCAGCAGCCGCGACGTAGGTTTAGGAAACACCATATATTTT
TRBV6-1,TRBD1,TRBJ1-1,.,CASRRTGGTEAFF,TGTGCCAGCAGACGGACAGGAGGCACTGAAGCTTTCTTT
TRBV10-3,.,TRBJ1-2,.,CAISEDTLGYGYTF,TGTGCCATCAGTGAGGACACCCTAGGGTATGGCTACACCTTC
TRBV6-5,.,TRBJ2-7,.,CASRGIRYEQYF,TGTGCCAGCAGGGGGATAAGGTACGAGCAGTACTTC
TRBV2,TRBD1,TRBJ1-4,.,CASSAGGQGYEKLFF,TGTGCCAGCAGTGCAGGGGGACAGGGGTATGAAAAACTGTTTTTT
TRBV4-1,.,TRBJ2-1,.,CASSQVSLTNNEQFF,TGCGCCAGCAGCCAAGTCTCACTAACCAACAATGAGCAGTTCTTC
TRBV5-4,.,TRBJ2-5,once,CASSPDLAETQYF,TGTGCCAGCAGTCCTGACTTGGCAGAGACCCAGTACTTC
TRBV2,.,TRBJ1-1,.,CASSREPRGGTEAFF,TGTGCCAGCAGCAGAGAACCCCGGGGGGGGACTGAAGCTTTCTTT
TRBV6-1,.,TRBJ1-2,once,CASSEAAGGYTF,TGTGCCAGCAGTGAAGCCGCTGGTGGCTACACCTTC
TRBV7-2,.,TRBJ2-7,once,CASSRGVSEQYF,TGTGCCAGCAGCCGCGGGGTCTCCGAGCAGTACTTC